A selection of T cell receptor beta chains follows, all from one sample in a study of cytomegalovirus exposure and HLA in healthy donors. Profiling relied on immunoSEQ multiplex PCR, and the TCRdb table lists in-frame clones only, not all of them. The sample consists of about 58,000 clones, roughly nine tenths of them appearing once. Sample: PBMCs. Source of these receptors: a man younger than 35 in good health and CMV-seronegative. CDR3s include the opening cysteine and the closing phenylalanine or tryptophan. Each record gives: J gene, clone size, V gene, D gene, CDR3 protein, CDR3 DNA. A D gene is named only where the DNA matches it firmly. The size field is filled for only some rows; it gives once, few, many or a size class.

TRBJ1-2 NA TRBV7-2 NA CASSSYRARDYGYTF TGTGCCAGCAGCTCATACAGGGCCCGCGACTATGGCTACACCTTC
TRBJ2-4 NA TRBV28 TRBD2 CASSSLPGLAGENIQYF TGTGCCAGCAGCTCGCTACCGGGACTAGCGGGAGAAAACATTCAGTACTTC
TRBJ2-1 once TRBV5-1 TRBD1 CASSSGTGHNEQFF TGCGCCAGCAGCTCCGGGACAGGTCACAATGAGCAGTTCTTC
TRBJ2-7 few TRBV4-1 TRBD1 CASSQVRDSSYEQYF TGCGCCAGCAGCCAAGTACGGGACAGCTCCTACGAGCAGTACTTC
TRBJ2-7 NA TRBV7-9 NA CASSSLEVPDEQYF TGTGCCAGCAGCTCTCTTGAAGTCCCGGACGAGCAGTACTTC
TRBJ1-5 NA TRBV27 NA CASSIHSNQPQHF TGTGCCAGCAGTATCCATAGCAATCAGCCCCAGCATTTT
TRBJ2-1 NA TRBV30 NA CAWGGWSYNEQFF TGTGCCTGGGGGGGGTGGTCTTACAATGAGCAGTTCTTC
TRBJ2-1 NA TRBV4-1 TRBD2 CASSQGTTRSGIANNEQFF TGCGCCAGCAGCCAAGGGACAACCCGTAGCGGGATTGCGAACAATGAGCAGTTCTTC
TRBJ1-1 NA TRBV28 TRBD1 CASGTGGGSTEAFF TGTGCCAGCGGGACAGGAGGGGGTAGCACTGAAGCTTTCTTT
TRBJ2-1 NA TRBV27 TRBD1 CASTVWDRGMEANEQFF TGTGCCAGCACCGTCTGGGACAGGGGTATGGAGGCCAATGAGCAGTTCTTC
TRBJ1-1 NA TRBV5-5 NA CASSFTGLTEAFF TGTGCCAGCAGCTTTACAGGTTTGACTGAAGCTTTCTTT
TRBJ2-7 once TRBV11-2 TRBD1 CASSLDTMGTGAYEQYF TGTGCCAGCAGCTTAGATACGATGGGGACAGGGGCCTACGAGCAGTACTTC
TRBJ2-5 NA TRBV5-1 TRBD2 CASSLRASGSRETQYF TGCGCCAGCAGCTTGAGGGCTAGCGGGAGTCGAGAGACCCAGTACTTC
TRBJ2-5 NA TRBV5-1 NA CASSWRKEETQYF TGCGCCAGCAGCTGGAGAAAGGAAGAGACCCAGTACTTC
TRBJ2-7 NA TRBV9 TRBD2 CASSAYPGTSLGFGEQYF TGTGCCAGCAGCGCCTATCCCGGGACTAGTTTAGGATTCGGCGAGCAGTACTTC
TRBJ2-7 NA TRBV4-3 TRBD1 CASSHQLRGPQYF TGCGCCAGCAGCCATCAACTGAGGGGGCCCCAATACTTC
TRBJ2-1 NA TRBV7-3 NA CASSLIGGLSSYNEQFF TGTGCCAGCAGCTTAATAGGCGGGTTAAGCTCCTACAATGAGCAGTTCTTC
TRBJ2-5 NA TRBV2 NA CASSVQTQETQYF TGTGCCAGCAGTGTACAGACCCAAGAGACCCAGTACTTC
TRBJ2-2 few TRBV10-3 NA CATFSGTGELFF TGTGCCACCTTCTCGGGAACCGGGGAGCTGTTTTTT
TRBJ2-1 NA TRBV2 TRBD2 CASSLSGRVVGEQFF TGTGCCAGCAGTCTTAGCGGGAGGGTTGTAGGTGAGCAGTTCTTC
TRBJ2-1 NA TRBV7-3 NA CASSPERSYNEQFF TGTGCCAGCAGCCCGGAGCGGTCGTACAATGAGCAGTTCTTC
TRBJ2-7 NA TRBV11-2 NA CASSLGQFSYEQYF TGTGCCAGCAGCTTAGGGCAGTTCTCCTACGAGCAGTACTTC
TRBJ1-2 NA TRBV4-1 TRBD1 CASSHPKEGTASLYGYTF TGCGCCAGCAGCCACCCGAAGGAGGGGACAGCCTCTTTGTATGGCTACACCTTC
TRBJ1-1 NA TRBV6-5 NA CASSYAGTEAFF TGTGCCAGCAGTTACGCGGGCACTGAAGCTTTCTTT
TRBJ1-4 NA TRBV27 NA CASSLSPPGRAEKLFF TGTGCCAGCAGTTTAAGTCCGCCTGGGAGGGCTGAAAAACTGTTTTTT
TRBJ2-5 NA TRBV5-4 NA CASSFEETQYF TGTGCCAGCAGCTTCGAGGAGACCCAGTACTTC
TRBJ2-5 NA TRBV6-1 NA CASSVYGQQETQYF TGTGCCAGCAGTGTCTACGGACAGCAAGAGACCCAGTACTTC
TRBJ2-5 NA TRBV28 NA CASSFDWGHQETQYF TGTGCCAGCAGTTTCGATTGGGGCCATCAAGAGACCCAGTACTTC
TRBJ2-7 NA TRBV19 TRBD2 CASSKNQRDLYEQYF TGTGCCAGTAGTAAGAATCAGCGGGACTTGTACGAGCAGTACTTC
TRBJ2-2 NA TRBV28 NA CASSFSGGGSGELFF TGTGCCAGCAGTTTCTCCGGGGGTGGCTCCGGGGAGCTGTTTTTT
TRBJ1-1 few TRBV19 TRBD1 CASSSRGFYTEAFF TGTGCCAGTAGTAGCAGGGGGTTTTACACTGAAGCTTTCTTT
TRBJ1-2 NA TRBV10-3 NA CAISPDAGQNYGYTF TGTGCCATCAGCCCCGATGCGGGGCAAAACTATGGCTACACCTTC
TRBJ2-3 NA TRBV10-3 NA CAISGLSGASTDTQYF TGTGCCATCAGTGGGCTCAGCGGAGCCAGCACAGATACGCAGTATTTT